Listed here are 8 T cell receptor beta chains from one sample, sequenced in a study of cytomegalovirus exposure and HLA in healthy donors. Primers for the PCR totalled 60 Vbeta and 13 Jbeta. Clones were read by immunoSEQ multiplex PCR, and TCRdb kept only the in-frame ones, dropping some. The sample table includes under 200,000 clones. The sequencing sample was made of PBMCs. All receptors come from a man younger than 45 in good health and CMV-seronegative.

Details on this clone: An end of the junction does not agree with germline; a read error may underlie this. The chain uses TRBV2 and TRBJ1-5; D is undetermined. Per the germline V gene, CDR1 is SNHLY and CDR2 is FYNNEI. The CDR3 totals 12 residues. The CDR3 sequence is CASNLKGTGQRF. The CDR3, as DNA: TGTGCCAGCAACCTTAAAGGAACCGGCCAGAGGTTT. Full variable domain (remainder filled in from reference TRBV2 and TRBJ1-5): EPEVTQTPSHQVTQMGQEVILRCVPISNHLYFYWYRQILGQKVEFLVSFYNNEISEKSEIFDDQFSVERPDGSNFTLKIRSTKLEDSAMYFCASNLKGTGQRFGDGTRLSIL.

V usage is TRBV9 and J usage is TRBJ1-6, with 7 bases identical to TRBD1. The CDR3 sequence is 16 residues long. Germline V gene data show CDR1 as SGDLS and CDR2 as YYNGEE. V trimming: 0 bases; J trimming: 7 bases; junction bases outside the gene matches: 7. CDR3 in DNA: TGTGCCAGCAGCGTAGCCTCCGGGACAGAGAATTCACCCCTCCACTTT. As protein: CASSVASGTENSPLHF.

The chain combines TRBV7-9 with TRBJ2-3; D uncertain. The V gene lost 3 bases and the J gene lost 6 bases, with 10 bases spanning the gap. CDR1 and CDR2 from the germline V gene are SEHNR and FQNEAQ (reference sequence). This CDR3 is 13 amino acids long. DNA of the CDR3: TGTGCCAGCAGCTTTGCAGGTGAGGATACGCAGTATTTT. Encoded protein: CASSFAGEDTQYF. Full variable domain (remainder filled in from reference TRBV7-9 and TRBJ2-3): DTGVSQNPRHKITKRGQNVTFRCDPISEHNRLYWYRQTLGQGPEFLTYFQNEAQLEKSRLLSDRFSAERPKGSFSTLEIQRTEQGDSAMYLCASSFAGEDTQYFGPGTRLTVL.

The DNA of the CDR3 is TGCGCCAGCAACGGACAGGGGGCGAACACCGGGGAGCTGTTTTTT. Translating it yields CASNGQGANTGELFF. The V gene is TRBV5-1, the J gene TRBJ2-2; TRBD1 agrees at 10 bases. The CDR3 is 15 amino acids. CDR1 and CDR2 from the germline V gene are SGHRS and YFSETQ. J gave up 0 bases and V 6 bases, and 2 bases lay outside the gene matches.

The V and J genes are TRBV9 and TRBJ1-3; no clear D gene. The ends were cut back, 4 bases at V and 1 base at J, with 21 bases in the middle. The germline V gene encodes CDR1 SGDLS and CDR2 YYNGEE. The CDR3 covers 18 residues. Written as DNA, the CDR3 is TGTGCCAGCAGCCTAACGGCCGACACCCGAAGGTCTGGAAACACCATATATTTT. Its protein product is CASSLTADTRRSGNTIYF.

The rearrangement uses TRBV28 and TRBJ2-7; weak D call: TRBD2 (5 bases). Trimming removed 7 bases at V and 2 bases at J, with 18 bases between. This CDR3 has 15 amino acids. Germline loops: CDR1 MDHEN, CDR2 SYDVKM. The CDR3 reads CASNSLGSSAYEQYF. For the CDR3, the DNA is TGTGCCAGCAACTCCCTAGGGAGTTCAGCCTACGAGCAGTACTTC.

The gene calls are TRBV11-3 and TRBJ1-1, with a weak D call TRBD1 (5 bases). The V and J ends lost 0 bases and 4 bases respectively, with 9 bases between them. The CDR3 runs to 14 residues. The germline V gene encodes CDR1 SGHNT and CDR2 YENEEA. The CDR3: CASSLDRVGTEAFF. As DNA, the CDR3 is TGTGCCAGCAGCTTAGACAGGGTGGGCACTGAAGCTTTCTTT.

With respect to this clone: This CDR3 is also generated by other DNA sequences in the sample. This rearrangement joins TRBV11-2 to TRBJ1-5; D is unclear. Trimming took 0 bases from V and 6 from J, leaving 18 bases between them. The CDR3 extends over 17 amino acids. The germline CDR1 and CDR2 sequences are SGHAT and FQNNGV. CDR3 protein: CASSLENRRILFQPQHF. CDR3 DNA sequence: TGTGCCAGCAGCTTAGAGAATAGGAGGATCTTATTTCAGCCCCAGCATTTT.